The sequence of this TCR beta chain was determined in a study of blood T cell repertoires in COVID-19. The length of the CDR3 is 13 residues. Germline assignment: CDR1 SGHDN and CDR2 FVKESK. Trimming left V 4 bases short and J 7 bases short, with 13 bases between. Produced via immunoSEQ multiplex PCR; TCRdb's table is partial and in-frame only. The table has approximately 210,000 clones, more than 75% seen once. The sample comprised peripheral blood. The clonotype was recovered from a woman between 35 and 50 years old with acute or convalescent COVID-19. This sequence joins TRBV14 and TRBJ1-2; a possible D gene is TRBD1 (6 bases). The CDR3 loop is CASSPRGVGGYTF. The DNA of the CDR3 is TGTGCCAGCAGCCCCAGGGGCGTCGGTGGCTACACCTTC. The full variable domain, with the rest looked up from reference TRBV14 and TRBJ1-2, is EAGVTQFPSHSVIEKGQTVTLRCDPISGHDNLYWYRRVMGKEIKFLLHFVKESKQDESGMPNNRFLAERTGGTYSTLKVQPAELEDSGVYFCASSPRGVGGYTFGSGTRLTVV.